One TCR beta chain is described in this entry. A junction boundary mismatches the germline segment, possibly from a read error. This record comes from a study of T cells in Graves' hyperthyroidism and ophthalmopathy. Amplified regions were TCR beta CDR3 sequences from RNA transcripts. The HTBI set primed first-round TCR CDR3 RT-PCR. MiXCR, applied by TCRdb to the multiplex PCR reads, yields one record per CDR3 protein. The table includes over 500,000 distinct CDR3 sequences, 17% detected once. Sequencing was performed on blood. The sequence derives from a woman between 18 and 29 years old with Graves' ophthalmopathy.

The CDR3 DNA is TGTGCCAGCAGCTCCGGGGCAGGGGGGGATTCCTATGAGCAGTACTTC. Translation gives CASSSGAGGDSYEQYF. The genes are TRBV7-2 and TRBJ2-7; the D call may be TRBD1 or TRBD2 (7 bases each). The CDR3 has 16 amino acids. Germline V gene sequence: CDR1 SGHTA, CDR2 FQGNSA.